One sample yielded the 10 T cell receptor beta chains listed below, sequenced in a study of blood T cell repertoires in COVID-19. TCRdb keeps only in-frame clones here, not all; method: immunoSEQ multiplex PCR. Found here are about 220,000 clones, 65% to 85% of them singletons; the top ten hold roughly 2.3%. Material for sequencing was peripheral blood. The source of these receptors is a woman aged 60-75 years with acute or convalescent COVID-19.

The J gene is TRBJ1-6, the V gene TRBV27; D call uncertain. V dropped 3 bases and J dropped 10 bases, with 16 bases sitting between them. Germline values: CDR1 MNHEY, CDR2 SMNVEV (reference sequence). The CDR3 runs to 15 residues. DNA of the CDR3: TGTGCCAGCAGTTTCGAAGGGTCGTCGGGATCACCCCTCCACTTT. It specifies CASSFEGSSGSPLHF.

The gene calls are TRBV9 and TRBJ2-5; 9 nucleotides agree with TRBD2. The CDR3 spans 16 residues. V lost 0 bases to trimming and J lost 1 base; unmatched junction nucleotides: 4. Germline V gene data show CDR1 as SGDLS and CDR2 as YYNGEE. CDR3 protein: CASSVGGGGAQETQYF. CDR3 sequence (DNA): TGTGCCAGCAGCGTAGGCGGCGGGGGGGCCCAAGAGACCCAGTACTTC.

The chain couples TRBV2 to TRBJ2-2; 11 positions match TRBD2. Germline CDR1 is SNHLY and CDR2 is FYNNEI. The CDR3 is 15 residues long. V gave up 8 bases and J gave up 5 bases; unmatched junction bases: 7. This chain's CDR3 is CASSQLAGETGELFF. CDR3 sequence (DNA): TGTGCCAGCTCACAACTAGCGGGGGAAACCGGGGAGCTGTTTTTT.

With respect to this clone: Other DNA sequences from this sample encode an identical CDR3 as well. V usage is TRBV7-2 and J usage is TRBJ2-5, with D unresolved. V shed 5 bases and J shed 2 bases, with 9 bases lying between them. Germline CDR1 and CDR2: SGHTA and FQGNSA. The CDR3 spans 13 residues. For the CDR3, the DNA is TGTGCCAGCAGCCCAGGTCAACAAGAGACCCAGTACTTC. It codes for CASSPGQQETQYF.

The chain recombines TRBV5-1 with TRBJ1-1, with D uncertain. This CDR3 contains 14 residues. Germline CDR1 SGHRS, CDR2 YFSETQ. Trimming removed 2 bases from V and 0 bases from J, with 8 bases in between. The CDR3, as DNA: TGCGCCAGCAGCTTTGGAGGGATGAACACTGAAGCTTTCTTT. This sequence encodes CASSFGGMNTEAFF.

This clone was detected only once. The chain carries TRBV2 and TRBJ2-7; 9 positions agree with TRBD1. Germline V CDR1 and CDR2: SNHLY, FYNNEI. J lost 3 bases, V lost 5 bases, and 11 bases had no gene match. This CDR3 comprises 16 residues. CDR3 DNA: TGTGCCAGCAGTTATTATCCGGGACAGGGTCTCTACGAGCAGTACTTC. The encoded protein is CASSYYPGQGLYEQYF.

This chain links TRBV27 with TRBJ1-2; no reliable D call. Deletions cut 5 bases from V and 2 bases from J, with 9 bases between. CDR1 and CDR2 from the germline V gene are MNHEY and SMNVEV (reference sequence). The CDR3 has 13 amino acids. CDR3 sequence reads: CASSDGWNYGYTF. DNA for the CDR3: TGTGCCAGCAGTGACGGGTGGAACTATGGCTACACCTTC.

The rearrangement links TRBV5-1 to TRBJ2-5, with TRBD1 matching over 10 bases. After removal of 3 bases from V and 3 bases from J, the junction contained 5 bases not matched to a gene. CDR1 and CDR2 from the germline V gene are SGHRS and YFSETQ. The CDR3 length is 15 residues. CDR3 bases: TGCGCCAGCAGCTCCCTTGGACAGGGGGAAGAGACCCAGTACTTC. It codes for CASSSLGQGEETQYF.

This clone appeared once. The V gene is TRBV9, the J gene TRBJ2-2; D is unclear. The CDR3 runs 13 residues. Germline lookup yields CDR1 SGDLS and CDR2 YYNGEE. Trimming took 7 bases from V and 3 from J, leaving 10 bases between them. Here the CDR3 DNA reads TGTGCCAGCTATTCCGTTGACACCGGGGAGCTGTTTTTT. Its protein product is CASYSVDTGELFF.

The rearrangement links TRBV19 to TRBJ2-1; TRBD2 matches at 8 bases. V dropped 3 bases and J dropped 8; count of bases not matched to a gene: 9. CDR1 is LNHDA, CDR2 SQIVND, per germline (reference sequence). The CDR3 loop spans 15 amino acids. CDR3 DNA sequence: TGTGCCAGTAGTATCGTTCGGGGGGGCTGGGATGAGCAGTTCTTC. The encoded protein is CASSIVRGGWDEQFF. The whole variable domain, filled in from reference TRBV19 and TRBJ2-1, reads DGGITQSPKYLFRKEGQNVTLSCEQNLNHDAMYWYRQDPGQGLRLIYYSQIVNDFQKGDIAEGYSVSREKKESFPLTVTSAQKNPTAFYLCASSIVRGGWDEQFFGPGTRLTVL.